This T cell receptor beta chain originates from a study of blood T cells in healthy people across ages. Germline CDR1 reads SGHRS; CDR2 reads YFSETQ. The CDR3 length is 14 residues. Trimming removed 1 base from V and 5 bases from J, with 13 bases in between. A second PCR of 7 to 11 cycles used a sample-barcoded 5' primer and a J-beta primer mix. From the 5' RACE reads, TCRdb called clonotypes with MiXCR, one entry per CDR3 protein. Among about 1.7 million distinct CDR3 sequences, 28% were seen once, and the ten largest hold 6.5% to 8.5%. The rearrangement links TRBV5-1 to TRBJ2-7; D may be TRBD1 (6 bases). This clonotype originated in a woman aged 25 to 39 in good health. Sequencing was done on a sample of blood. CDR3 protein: CASSLTGSGDEQYF. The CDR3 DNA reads TGCGCCAGCAGCTTGACAGGGTCCGGCGACGAGCAGTACTTC.